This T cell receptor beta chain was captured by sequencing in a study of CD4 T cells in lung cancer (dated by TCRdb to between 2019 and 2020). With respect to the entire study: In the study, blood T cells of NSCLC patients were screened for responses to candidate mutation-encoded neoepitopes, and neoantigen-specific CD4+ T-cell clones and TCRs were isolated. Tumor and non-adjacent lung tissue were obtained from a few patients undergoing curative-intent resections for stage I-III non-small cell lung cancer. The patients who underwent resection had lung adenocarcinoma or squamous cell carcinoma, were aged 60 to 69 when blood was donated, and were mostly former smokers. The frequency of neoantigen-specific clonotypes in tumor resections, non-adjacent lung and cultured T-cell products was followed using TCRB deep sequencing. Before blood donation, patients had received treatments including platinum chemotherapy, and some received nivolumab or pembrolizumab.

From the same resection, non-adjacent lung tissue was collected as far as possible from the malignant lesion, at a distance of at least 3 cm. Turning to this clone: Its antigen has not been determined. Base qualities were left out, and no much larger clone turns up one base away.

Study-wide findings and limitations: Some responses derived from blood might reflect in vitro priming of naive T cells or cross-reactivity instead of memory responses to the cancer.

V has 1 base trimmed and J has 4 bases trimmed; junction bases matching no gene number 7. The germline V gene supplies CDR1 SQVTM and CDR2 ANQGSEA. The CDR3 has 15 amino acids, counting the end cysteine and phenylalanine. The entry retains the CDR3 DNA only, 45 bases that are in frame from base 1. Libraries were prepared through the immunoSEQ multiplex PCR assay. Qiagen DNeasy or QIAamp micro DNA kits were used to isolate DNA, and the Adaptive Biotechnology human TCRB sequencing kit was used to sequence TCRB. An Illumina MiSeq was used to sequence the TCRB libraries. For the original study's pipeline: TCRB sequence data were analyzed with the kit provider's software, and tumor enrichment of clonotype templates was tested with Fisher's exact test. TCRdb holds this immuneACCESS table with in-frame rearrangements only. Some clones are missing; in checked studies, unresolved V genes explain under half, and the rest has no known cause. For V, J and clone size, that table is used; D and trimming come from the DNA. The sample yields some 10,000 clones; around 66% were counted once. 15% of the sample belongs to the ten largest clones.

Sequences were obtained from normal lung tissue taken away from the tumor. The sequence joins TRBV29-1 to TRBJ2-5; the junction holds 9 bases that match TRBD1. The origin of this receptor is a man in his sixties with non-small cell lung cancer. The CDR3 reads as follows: CSVEADRGRGETQYF. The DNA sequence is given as TGCAGCGTTGAAGCCGACAGGGGGAGGGGAGAGACCCAGTACTTC.